Below are 2 T cell receptor beta chains sequenced from a single sample in a study of OX40 agonist ivuxolimab in advanced cancers. Profiling relied on immunoSEQ multiplex PCR, and the TCRdb table lists in-frame clones only, not all of them. The profile shows 50,000 or so clones, approximately 88% of them singletons. Sample: CD4+ or CD8+ T cells sorted from blood, taken in a trial of the OX40 agonist ivuxolimab. The receptors were sampled from an adult with an advanced solid tumor such as melanoma, head and neck, liver or kidney cancer.

This clone came up once. Other DNA sequences within the sample encode an identical CDR3. The rearrangement joins TRBV15 to TRBJ1-5; TRBD1 is a possible D gene (5 bases). CDR1 is LNHNV and CDR2 is YYDKDF in the germline V gene (reference sequence). This CDR3 comprises 15 residues. V was pared by 0 bases and J by 4 bases, with 10 bases between. In DNA, the CDR3 is TGTGCCACCAGCAGAGACCCTGGGGGGAATCAGCCCCAGCATTTT. Its translation: CATSRDPGGNQPQHF.

This chain connects TRBV5-1 to TRBJ2-5; tentative D call: TRBD2 (7 bases). CDR1 and CDR2 from the germline V gene are SGHRS and YFSETQ. CDR3 size: 13 residues. Trimming stripped 2 bases from V and 4 bases from J, with 9 bases between. CDR3 residues: CASSLGGVETQYF. Here the CDR3 DNA reads TGCGCCAGCAGCTTAGGGGGGGTAGAGACCCAGTACTTC.